The next 5 T cell receptor beta chains were all read from a single sample in a study of T-cell reconstitution after alpha-beta-depleted transplantation in children. Unique molecular identifiers tagged the TCRbeta library. From the PCR reads, TCRdb called clonotypes with MiXCR, one entry per CDR3 protein. The sample lists about 98,000 distinct CDR3 sequences; around 7% were seen once. The source material was PBMCs, sampled before TCRalphabeta/CD19-depleted stem cell transplant. The receptor set was obtained from a boy between 2 and 15 years old with acute lymphoblastic leukemia, due to receive a stem cell transplant.

V and J are TRBV20-1 and TRBJ2-4; D is unresolved. The ends were cut back, 1 base at V and 1 base at J, with 8 bases in the middle. The CDR3 is made up of 14 amino acids. Germline V gene data show CDR1 as DFQATT and CDR2 as SNEGSKA (reference sequence). This CDR3 reads CSARVVSAKNIQYF. Here the CDR3 DNA reads TGCAGTGCTAGAGTAGTCAGCGCCAAAAACATTCAGTACTTC.

J is TRBJ1-6 and V is TRBV3-1; D is undetermined. The length of the CDR3 is 15 residues. Germline V gene sequence: CDR1 LGHDT, CDR2 YNNKEL (reference sequence). V lost 1 base and J 8 bases, leaving 12 bases between the germline ends. Here the CDR3 reads CASSQVSGKDSPLHF. Here the CDR3 DNA reads TGTGCCAGCAGCCAAGTCAGCGGGAAGGATTCACCCCTCCACTTT.

This clonotype has at least ten counts. J is TRBJ2-7 and V is TRBV20-1, with TRBD1 as a possible D gene (6 bases). Germline values: CDR1 DFQATT, CDR2 SNEGSKA (reference sequence). Trimming removed 3 bases at V and 2 bases at J, with 14 bases between. The CDR3 extends over 14 amino acids. The CDR3 spells CSASDRDIPYEQYF. Written as DNA, the CDR3 is TGCAGTGCTAGTGATCGGGACATCCCCTACGAGCAGTACTTC.

This clonotype was counted a few times. V is TRBV19 and J is TRBJ2-5; D is ambiguous. This CDR3 comprises 12 residues. The germline V gene has CDR1 LNHDA and CDR2 SQIVND (reference sequence). Trimming removed 4 bases from V and 3 bases from J, with 6 bases in between. CDR3 loop: CASSKAKETQYF. The CDR3 DNA follows: TGTGCCAGTAGTAAGGCCAAAGAGACCCAGTACTTC.

This clonotype has just a few counts. The chain carries TRBV12-3 or TRBV12-4 and TRBJ2-1, with 11 bases that match TRBD2. The V gene end was trimmed by 1 base and the J gene end by 4 bases; junction bases not matched to a gene: 3. The CDR3 length is 16 residues. CDR3 in amino acids: CASSLGGLAVYNEQFF. CDR3 bases: TGTGCCAGCAGTTTAGGGGGACTAGCGGTTTACAATGAGCAGTTCTTC.